This record looks at one T cell receptor (beta chain) sequence and its context. Antigen: not known. These data belong to a study of cytomegalovirus exposure and HLA in healthy donors. The study's findings and limits: TRBV6-2, TRBV6-3 and some other V segments were unresolvable in 87-base-pair reads. Most of the CMV-associated TCR beta chains (in a later analysis) appeared to be HLA-restricted.

Amplification used 60 Vbeta primers and 13 Jbeta primers. Some clones are missing from TCRdb's copy, which holds only in-frame ones; the method was immunoSEQ multiplex PCR. The sample lists some 140,000 clones; 65% to 80% were seen once. The germline CDR1 and CDR2 sequences are SGHKS and YYEKEE (reference sequence). The CDR3 is 15 amino acids. Trimming shortened V by 4 bases and J by 0 bases, and 11 bases separated the two germline ends. The sequence derives from a male donor in good health and CMV-seropositive. Source material: PBMCs. The chain is built from TRBV5-5 and TRBJ1-5; tentatively, D is TRBD1 (5 bases). CDR3 nucleotide sequence: TGTGCCAGCAGCATCAGGGTGTCTAGCAATCAGCCCCAGCATTTT. Encoded protein: CASSIRVSSNQPQHF.